The text below deals with one T cell receptor (beta chain). Its antigen remains unidentified. Germline CDR1 and CDR2: SGHNT and YYREEE (reference sequence). This CDR3 is 14 amino acids long. The V segment lost 3 bases and the J segment 5 bases; nucleotides outside the gene matches: 4. The entry originates in a study of cytomegalovirus exposure and HLA in healthy donors. Overall study: Around 89 million unique TCRs from HLA-typed donors made up an early data release.

Study-level findings and limits: As confirmed in vitro, a few CMV-associated chains were specific for CMV antigens.

Healthy donors of bone marrow made up the group. The primer mix had 60 Vbeta and 13 Jbeta primers. Assay: immunoSEQ multiplex PCR; the TCRdb copy retains only in-frame clones and omits some. Its listing shows under 35,000 clones. Sequencing was done on a sample of PBMCs. The sequence was obtained from a man in his thirties or forties in good health and CMV-seronegative. The J gene is TRBJ1-4, the V gene TRBV5-4, with TRBD1 matching over 7 bases. CDR3 sequence: CASSSPGGNEKLFF. CDR3 nucleotides: TGTGCCAGCAGCTCACCAGGGGGGAATGAAAAACTGTTTTTT.